Sequencing of this TCR beta chain was carried out in a study of blood T cell repertoires in COVID-19. Study-wide context: Sites in the United States, Italy and Spain provided acute and convalescent COVID-19 samples. PBMCs, B-cell-depleted T cells, or T cells were the source of the cDNA or gDNA that made up the material.

V was clipped by 2 bases and J by 0 bases, with 9 bases between them. Germline V lookup: CDR1 SGHRS, CDR2 YFSETQ. The CDR3 extends over 16 amino acids. Recovered status in Cohort 3 required two negative PCRs, clearance, or symptom resolution. Using immunoSEQ multiplex PCR, the repertoire was profiled, and TCRdb retains in-frame clones only, with some absent. The sample includes 150,000 to 200,000 clones, around 73% of them seen just once. The origin of this receptor is a woman between 45 and 65 years old who had recovered from COVID-19. The sequenced material came from PBMCs or T cells enriched from blood (not recorded which). J is TRBJ1-6 and V is TRBV5-1; tentatively, D is TRBD1 (5 bases). The CDR3 loop is CASSFTGSSYNSPLHF. CDR3 bases: TGCGCCAGCAGCTTTACAGGCAGCTCCTATAATTCACCCCTCCACTTT.